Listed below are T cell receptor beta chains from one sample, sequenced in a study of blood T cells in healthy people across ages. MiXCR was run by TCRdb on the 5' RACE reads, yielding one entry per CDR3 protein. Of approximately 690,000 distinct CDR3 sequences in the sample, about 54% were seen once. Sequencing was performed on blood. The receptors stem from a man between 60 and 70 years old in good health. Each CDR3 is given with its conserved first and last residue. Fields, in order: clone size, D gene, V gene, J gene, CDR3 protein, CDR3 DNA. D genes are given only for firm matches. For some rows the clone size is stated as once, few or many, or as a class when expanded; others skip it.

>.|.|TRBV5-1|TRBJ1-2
CASSLEAPGGYTF
TGCGCCAGCAGCTTGGAGGCACCGGGTGGCTACACCTTC
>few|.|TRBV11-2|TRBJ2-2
CASSPFNTGELFF
TGTGCCAGCAGCCCGTTTAACACCGGGGAGCTGTTTTTT
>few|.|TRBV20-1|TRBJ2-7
CSVGSGTTYEQYF
TGCAGTGTAGGTTCAGGGACGACCTACGAGCAGTACTTC
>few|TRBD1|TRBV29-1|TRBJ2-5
CSAGTEETQYF
TGCAGCGCCGGGACAGAAGAGACCCAGTACTTC
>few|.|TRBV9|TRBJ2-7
CASSVGQEHLEQYF
TGTGCCAGCAGCGTAGGACAGGAACACCTCGAGCAGTACTTC
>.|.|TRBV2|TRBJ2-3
CASTRVGGLTDTQYF
TGTGCCAGCACCCGGGTGGGGGGCCTCACAGATACGCAGTATTTT
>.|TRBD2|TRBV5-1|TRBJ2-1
CASSGSWGGNEQFF
TGCGCCAGCAGCGGTTCTTGGGGGGGAAATGAGCAGTTCTTC
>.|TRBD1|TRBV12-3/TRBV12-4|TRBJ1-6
CASSPGTVPNSPLHF
TGTGCCAGCAGTCCTGGGACAGTACCTAATTCACCCCTCCACTTT
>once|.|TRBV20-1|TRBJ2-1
CSASGAGLNEQFF
TGCAGTGCTAGCGGGGCCGGCCTAAATGAGCAGTTCTTC
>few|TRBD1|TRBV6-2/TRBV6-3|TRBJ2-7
CASSYYPPGQGGEQYF
TGTGCCAGCAGTTACTATCCACCGGGACAGGGTGGCGAGCAGTACTTC
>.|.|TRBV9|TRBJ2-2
CASTGIAEELFF
TGTGCCAGCACCGGGATTGCTGAGGAGCTGTTTTTT
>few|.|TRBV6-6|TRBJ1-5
CASSLLREGNQPQHF
TGTGCCAGCAGCCTACTCAGGGAGGGCAATCAGCCCCAGCATTTT
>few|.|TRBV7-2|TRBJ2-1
CASRIQRGHNEQFF
TGTGCCAGCCGGATCCAGAGGGGCCACAATGAGCAGTTCTTC
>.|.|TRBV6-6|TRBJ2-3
CASSSPPGDTQYF
TGTGCCAGCAGTTCCCCGCCGGGAGATACGCAGTATTTT
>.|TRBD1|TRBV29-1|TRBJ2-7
CSVEEGTGGSYEQYF
TGCAGCGTTGAAGAAGGGACAGGGGGCTCCTACGAGCAGTACTTC
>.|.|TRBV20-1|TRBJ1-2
CSAIPAPYYGYTF
TGCAGTGCTATACCAGCCCCTTACTATGGCTACACCTTC
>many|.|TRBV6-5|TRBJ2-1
CASRGSYNEQFF
TGTGCCAGCAGGGGCTCCTACAATGAGCAGTTCTTC
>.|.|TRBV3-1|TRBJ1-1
CASSQSGRGGTEAFF
TGTGCCAGCAGCCAATCCGGCAGGGGAGGAACTGAAGCTTTCTTT
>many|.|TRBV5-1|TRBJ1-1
CASSLVGPSMNTEAFF
TGCGCCAGCAGCTTGGTCGGCCCCTCTATGAACACTGAAGCTTTCTTT
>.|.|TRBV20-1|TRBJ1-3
CSARGHSRGNTIYF
TGCAGTGCTAGAGGGCACTCTAGAGGAAACACCATATATTTT
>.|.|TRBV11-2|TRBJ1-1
CASSDFPGAGRTEAFF
TGTGCCAGCAGCGACTTTCCAGGGGCGGGGAGGACTGAAGCTTTCTTT
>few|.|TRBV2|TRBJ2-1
CASSPADEQFF
TGTGCCAGCAGTCCGGCCGATGAGCAGTTCTTC
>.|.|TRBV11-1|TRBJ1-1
CASSPPHSRNTEAFF
TGTGCCAGCAGCCCACCACACAGCCGGAACACTGAAGCTTTCTTT
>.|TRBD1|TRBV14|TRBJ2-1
CASSQAQGAGEQFF
TGTGCCAGCAGCCAAGCCCAGGGGGCAGGGGAGCAGTTCTTC
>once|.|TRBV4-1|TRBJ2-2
CASSLNLADRDTGELFF
TGCGCCAGCAGCCTAAACCTAGCGGACAGGGACACCGGGGAGCTGTTTTTT
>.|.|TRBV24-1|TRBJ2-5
CATRPTGAGNQETQYF
TGTGCCACCAGACCTACAGGGGCGGGGAACCAAGAGACCCAGTACTTC
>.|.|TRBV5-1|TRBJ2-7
CASSDRRGNYEQYF
TGCGCCAGCAGCGACCGACGGGGGAACTACGAGCAGTACTTC
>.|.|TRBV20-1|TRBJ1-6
CSARFAGEVSPLHF
TGCAGTGCTAGATTCGCGGGGGAGGTTTCACCCCTCCACTTT
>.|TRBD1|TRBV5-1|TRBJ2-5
CASSLAGDRQETQYF
TGCGCCAGCAGCTTGGCTGGGGACAGACAAGAGACCCAGTACTTC
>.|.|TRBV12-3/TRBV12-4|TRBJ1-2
CASSNQGTYGYTF
TGTGCCAGCAGCAACCAGGGGACCTATGGCTACACCTTC
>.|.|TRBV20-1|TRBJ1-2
CSAREAGDNYGYTF
TGCAGTGCTAGGGAGGCGGGAGATAACTATGGCTACACCTTC
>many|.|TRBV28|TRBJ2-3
CASSQRRRTGSTDTQYF
TGTGCCAGCAGTCAGAGACGTCGGACTGGCAGCACAGATACGCAGTATTTT
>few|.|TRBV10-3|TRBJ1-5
CAISDQGQGNQPQHF
TGTGCCATCAGTGACCAGGGGCAGGGCAATCAGCCCCAGCATTTT
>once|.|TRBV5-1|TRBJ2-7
CASSLLPGASYEQYF
TGCGCCAGCAGCTTGTTACCAGGGGCCTCCTACGAGCAGTACTTC
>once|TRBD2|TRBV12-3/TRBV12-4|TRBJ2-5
CGSSPLAGGRETQYF
TGTGGCAGCAGCCCACTAGCGGGGGGCCGGGAGACCCAGTACTTC
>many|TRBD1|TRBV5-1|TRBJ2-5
CASSLTGGSQETQYF
TGCGCCAGCAGCTTGACAGGGGGCTCCCAAGAGACCCAGTACTTC
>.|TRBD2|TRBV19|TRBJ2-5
CASSRGGTSGYQETQYF
TGTGCCAGTAGTAGAGGAGGGACTAGCGGCTACCAAGAGACCCAGTACTTC
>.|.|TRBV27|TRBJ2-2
CASRPYRGLNTGELFF
TGTGCCAGCAGACCCTACAGGGGACTGAACACCGGGGAGCTGTTTTTT
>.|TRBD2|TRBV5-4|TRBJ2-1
CASSPGLAGFNEQFF
TGTGCCAGCAGCCCGGGACTAGCGGGGTTTAATGAGCAGTTCTTC
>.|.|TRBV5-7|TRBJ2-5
CASLRTEETQYF
TGTGCCAGCTTGCGGACAGAGGAGACCCAGTACTTC
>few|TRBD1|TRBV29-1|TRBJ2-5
CSVGPDRDRAQETQYF
TGCAGCGTTGGGCCAGATCGAGACAGGGCCCAAGAGACCCAGTACTTC
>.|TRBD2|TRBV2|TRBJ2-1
CASSVPTSGLWNEQFF
TGTGCCAGCAGTGTCCCGACTAGCGGTCTCTGGAATGAGCAGTTCTTC
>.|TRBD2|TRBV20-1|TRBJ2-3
CSATPGGAYTDTQYF
TGCAGTGCCACCCCCGGGGGGGCCTACACAGATACGCAGTATTTT
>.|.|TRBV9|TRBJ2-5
CASSVNSVQETRYF
TGTGCCAGCAGCGTAAACTCGGTCCAAGAGACCCGGTACTTC
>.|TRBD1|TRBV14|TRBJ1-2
CASSQDDTGAGNYGYTF
TGTGCCAGCAGCCAAGATGACACAGGGGCGGGCAACTATGGCTACACCTTC
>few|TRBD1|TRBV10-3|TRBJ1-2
CAISPQGQGRTNYGYTF
TGTGCCATCAGTCCCCAGGGACAGGGACGTACTAACTATGGCTACACCTTC
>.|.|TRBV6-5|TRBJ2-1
CASSGGTELEQFF
TGTGCCAGCAGTGGAGGTACCGAGCTAGAGCAGTTCTTC
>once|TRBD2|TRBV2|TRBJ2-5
CASSSTGGHWQETQYF
TGTGCCAGCAGCTCCACGGGGGGGCATTGGCAAGAGACCCAGTACTTC
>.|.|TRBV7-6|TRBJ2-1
CASSLRGAPYNEQFF
TGTGCCAGCAGCTTACGGGGGGCCCCTTACAATGAGCAGTTCTTC